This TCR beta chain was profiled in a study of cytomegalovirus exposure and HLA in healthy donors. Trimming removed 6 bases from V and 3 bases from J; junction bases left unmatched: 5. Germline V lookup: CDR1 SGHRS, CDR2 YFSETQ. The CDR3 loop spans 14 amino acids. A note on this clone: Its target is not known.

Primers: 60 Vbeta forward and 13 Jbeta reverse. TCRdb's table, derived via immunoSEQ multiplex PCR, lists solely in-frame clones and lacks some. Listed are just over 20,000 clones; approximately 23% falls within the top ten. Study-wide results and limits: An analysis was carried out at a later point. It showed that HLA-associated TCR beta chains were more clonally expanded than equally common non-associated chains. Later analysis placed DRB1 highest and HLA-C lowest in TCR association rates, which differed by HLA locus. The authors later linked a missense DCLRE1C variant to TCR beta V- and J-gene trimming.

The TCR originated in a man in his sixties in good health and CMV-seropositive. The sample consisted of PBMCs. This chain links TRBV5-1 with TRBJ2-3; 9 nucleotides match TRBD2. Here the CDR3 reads CASKGREGTDTQYF. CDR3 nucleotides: TGCGCCAGCAAGGGGCGGGAGGGGACAGATACGCAGTATTTT.